Listed here are 6 T cell receptor beta chains from one sample, sequenced in a study of cytomegalovirus exposure and HLA in healthy donors. Data came from immunoSEQ multiplex PCR; TCRdb stores just in-frame clones and leaves some out. The sample has under 250,000 clones, 85% to 95% seen once. The sequencing input was PBMCs. Every receptor here comes from a woman aged 18-35 years in good health and CMV-seronegative.

This rearrangement joins TRBV7-9 to TRBJ2-1; 7 bases agree with TRBD2. V shed 5 bases and J 8 bases; nucleotides not matched to a gene: 6. Looked up from germline, CDR1 is SEHNR and CDR2 is FQNEAQ (reference sequence). This CDR3 region has 13 residues. The CDR3 spells CASSPQTSHEQFF. The CDR3 coding sequence is TGTGCCAGCAGCCCTCAGACTAGCCATGAGCAGTTCTTC.

The genes are TRBV7-9 and TRBJ2-5; 9 bases fit TRBD2. Per germline, CDR1 SEHNR and CDR2 FQNEAQ (reference sequence). The CDR3 is 14 amino acids. The junction had 6 bases not matched to a gene; V was cut back by 6 bases and J by 4 bases. The chain's CDR3 is CASSPLAGSETQYF. CDR3 bases: TGTGCCAGCAGTCCCCTAGCGGGATCAGAGACCCAGTACTTC. Using reference TRBV7-9 and TRBJ2-5 for the parts outside the CDR3, the full variable domain is DTGVSQNPRHKITKRGQNVTFRCDPISEHNRLYWYRQTLGQGPEFLTYFQNEAQLEKSRLLSDRFSAERPKGSFSTLEIQRTEQGDSAMYLCASSPLAGSETQYFGPGTRLLVL.

The V gene is TRBV29-1, the J gene TRBJ2-7; 7 bases are a match to TRBD1. In germline, CDR1 is SQVTM, CDR2 ANQGSEA. V was pared by 3 bases and J by 3 bases, with 2 bases of the junction left unmatched. This CDR3 comprises 12 residues. The CDR3 sequence: CSVERDSYEQYF. The CDR3 nucleotides are TGCAGCGTTGAGAGGGACAGCTACGAGCAGTACTTC.

The chain combines TRBV5-4 with TRBJ2-5, with D possibly matching TRBD1 (6 bases). Germline V CDR1 and CDR2: SGHNT, YYREEE (reference sequence). This CDR3 has 14 amino acids. The ends were cut back, 0 bases at V and 1 base at J, with 7 bases in the middle. CDR3 bases: TGTGCCAGCAGCTTGGGAGGGGGCCAAGAGACCCAGTACTTC. Translation gives CASSLGGGQETQYF.

The rearrangement links TRBV5-6 to TRBJ2-5; a weak D match, TRBD2 (5 bases). CDR1 is SGHDT and CDR2 is YYEEEE in the germline V gene. The CDR3 runs 13 residues. The V end was cut by 4 bases, the J end by 5 bases, with 12 bases between. CDR3 loop: CASSPLARETQYF. The CDR3 DNA reads as TGTGCCAGCAGCCCCCTAGCCCGGGAGACCCAGTACTTC.

The V and J genes are TRBV15 and TRBJ2-7, with unresolved D. Germline V gene sequence: CDR1 LNHNV, CDR2 YYDKDF (reference sequence). CDR3 size: 14 residues. V was pared by 0 bases and J by 1 base, with 7 bases between. CDR3 residues: CATSRDALSYEQYF. CDR3 bases: TGTGCCACCAGCAGAGATGCACTGTCCTACGAGCAGTACTTC.